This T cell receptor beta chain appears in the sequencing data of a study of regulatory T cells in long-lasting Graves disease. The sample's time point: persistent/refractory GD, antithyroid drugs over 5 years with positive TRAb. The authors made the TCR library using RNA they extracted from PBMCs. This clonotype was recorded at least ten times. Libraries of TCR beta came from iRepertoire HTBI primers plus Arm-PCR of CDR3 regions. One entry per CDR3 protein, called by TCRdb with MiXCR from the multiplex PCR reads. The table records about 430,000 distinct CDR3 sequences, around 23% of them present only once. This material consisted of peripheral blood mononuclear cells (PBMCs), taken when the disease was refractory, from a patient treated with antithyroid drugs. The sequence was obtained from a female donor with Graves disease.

The CDR3 DNA reads as TGTGCCAGCAGTGCGTGGGACAGGGACTATGGCTACACCTTC. Protein product: CASSAWDRDYGYTF. The chain carries TRBV27 and TRBJ1-2; TRBD1 matches at 9 bases. This CDR3 region has 14 residues. After removal of 5 bases from V and 3 bases from J, the junction contained 4 bases not matched to a gene. Germline assignment: CDR1 MNHEY and CDR2 SMNVEV (reference sequence).